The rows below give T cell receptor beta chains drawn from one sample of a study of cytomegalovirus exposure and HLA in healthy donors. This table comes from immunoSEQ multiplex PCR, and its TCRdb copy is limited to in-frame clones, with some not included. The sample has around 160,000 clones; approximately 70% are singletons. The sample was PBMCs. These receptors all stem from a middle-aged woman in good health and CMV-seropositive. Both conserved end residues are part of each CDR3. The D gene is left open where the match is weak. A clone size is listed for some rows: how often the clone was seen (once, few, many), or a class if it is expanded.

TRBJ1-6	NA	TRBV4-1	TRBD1	CASSQTGTGDNSPLHF	TGCGCCAGCAGCCAAACGGGGACAGGGGATAATTCACCCCTCCACTTT
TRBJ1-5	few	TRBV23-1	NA	CASIGYQPQHF	TGCGCCAGCATCGGGTATCAGCCCCAGCATTTT
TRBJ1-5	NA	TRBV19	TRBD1	CASSQTGMDQPQHF	TGTGCCAGTAGTCAGACAGGGATGGATCAGCCCCAGCATTTT
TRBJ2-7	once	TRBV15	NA	CATHGEGTTTSYEQYF	TGTGCCACCCATGGTGAGGGGACAACGACCTCCTACGAGCAGTACTTC
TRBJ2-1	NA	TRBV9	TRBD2	CASSPGLAGDNEQFF	TGTGCCAGCAGCCCCGGACTAGCGGGAGACAATGAGCAGTTCTTC
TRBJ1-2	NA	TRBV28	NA	CASSLSVGYTF	TGTGCCAGCAGTCTTTCGGTCGGCTACACCTTC
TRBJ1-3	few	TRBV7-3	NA	CASSLIGGSGNTIYF	TGTGCCAGCAGCCTCATCGGCGGCTCTGGAAACACCATATATTTT
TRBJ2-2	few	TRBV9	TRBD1	CASSVSPTGKNTGELFF	TGTGCCAGCAGCGTTAGCCCGACAGGGAAAAACACCGGGGAGCTGTTTTTT
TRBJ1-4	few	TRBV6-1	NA	CASSDLQLNEKLFF	TGTGCCAGCAGTGATTTGCAACTTAATGAAAAACTGTTTTTT
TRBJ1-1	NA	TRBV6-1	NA	CASSDQLGQREAFF	TGTGCCAGCAGTGATCAACTGGGGCAGAGAGAAGCTTTCTTT
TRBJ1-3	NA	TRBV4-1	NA	CASSQDDRFNSGNTIYF	TGCGCCAGCAGCCAAGATGATCGGTTTAACTCTGGAAACACCATATATTTT
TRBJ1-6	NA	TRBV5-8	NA	CASADRSLSSYNSPLHF	TGTGCCAGCGCTGACAGGTCTCTAAGCTCCTATAATTCACCCCTCCACTTT
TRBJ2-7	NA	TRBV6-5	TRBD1	CASSYLTGDRVYEQYF	TGTGCCAGCAGTTACCTCACTGGGGACAGAGTCTACGAGCAGTACTTC
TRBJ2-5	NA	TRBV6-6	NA	CASGETGEQYF	TGTGCCAGCGGGGAGACTGGGGAGCAGTACTTC
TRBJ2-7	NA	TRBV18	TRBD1	CASSLGQTGAYEQYF	TGTGCCAGCTCACTAGGTCAGACAGGGGCTTACGAGCAGTACTTC
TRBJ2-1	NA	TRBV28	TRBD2	CASSLTSGRINEQFF	TGTGCCAGCAGTTTAACCAGCGGGAGGATAAATGAGCAGTTCTTC
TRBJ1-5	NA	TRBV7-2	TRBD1	CASSPDQGGNQPQHF	TGTGCCAGCAGCCCCGATCAGGGGGGCAATCAGCCCCAGCATTTT
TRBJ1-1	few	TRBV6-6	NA	CASSYSTAGLAFF	TGTGCCAGCAGTTACTCGACTGCGGGACTTGCTTTCTTT
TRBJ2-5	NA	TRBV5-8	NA	CASSWGDRGQETQYF	TGTGCCAGCAGCTGGGGGGACCGGGGGCAAGAGACCCAGTACTTC
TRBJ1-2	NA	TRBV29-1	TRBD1	CSVGRDRGYGYTF	TGCAGCGTCGGAAGGGACAGGGGGTACGGCTACACCTTC
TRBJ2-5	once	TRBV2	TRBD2	CASRGAGGHRETQYF	TGTGCCAGCAGGGGAGCGGGGGGGCACCGGGAGACCCAGTACTTC
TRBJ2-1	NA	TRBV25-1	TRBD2	CASKGLAGGNEQFF	TGTGCCAGCAAGGGACTAGCGGGGGGCAATGAGCAGTTCTTC
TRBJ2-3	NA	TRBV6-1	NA	CASNRATDTQYF	TGTGCCAGCAACAGGGCCACAGATACGCAGTATTTT
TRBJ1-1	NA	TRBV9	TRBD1	CASSVGQVMNTEAFF	TGTGCCAGCAGCGTCGGACAGGTGATGAACACTGAAGCTTTCTTT
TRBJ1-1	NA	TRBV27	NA	CASSPRWGVNTEAFF	TGTGCCAGCAGTCCGCGATGGGGGGTGAACACTGAAGCTTTCTTT
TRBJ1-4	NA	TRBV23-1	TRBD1	CASSQTGISEKLFF	TGCGCCAGCAGTCAGACAGGGATCTCCGAAAAACTGTTTTTT
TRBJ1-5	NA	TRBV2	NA	CASSFDTYNQPQHF	TGTGCCAGCAGCTTTGACACCTACAATCAGCCCCAGCATTTT
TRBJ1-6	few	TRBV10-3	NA	CAIVAGYNSPLHF	TGTGCCATCGTCGCCGGGTATAATTCACCCCTCCACTTT
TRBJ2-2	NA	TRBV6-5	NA	CASSYRGTGELFF	TGTGCCAGCAGTTACAGGGGTACCGGGGAGCTGTTTTTT